This entry describes one T cell receptor beta chain. Antigen: not known. CDR1 is SGDLS, CDR2 YYNGEE, per germline. Trimming removed 7 bases from V and 5 bases from J, with 20 bases in between. This CDR3 contains 15 residues. This specimen comes from a study of cytomegalovirus exposure and HLA in healthy donors. 13 Jbeta primers and 60 Vbeta primers were used for the PCR. The assay was immunoSEQ multiplex PCR, and TCRdb's table has in-frame clones only and misses some. Found here are around 130,000 clones, around 83% of them singletons; the top ten hold approximately 3%. Study observations and caveats: The authors assumed roughly uniform sequencing depth across donors for presence/absence analyses. Analysis performed later found roughly 17,000 TCR beta sequences associated with HLA alleles at 0.05 false discovery rate. As a later analysis revealed, the rate of TCR association differed by HLA locus, with DRB1 most and HLA-C fewest.

The receptor was derived from a woman younger than 35 in good health and CMV-seropositive. J is TRBJ2-3 and V is TRBV9; D is perhaps TRBD1 (5 bases). The sample taken for sequencing was PBMCs. The CDR3 is CASSLLGREIDTQYF. CDR3 bases: TGTGCCAGCTCCCTTTTGGGCAGGGAAATAGATACGCAGTATTTT.